The 27 T cell receptor beta chains presented below share a single source sample, sequenced in a study of cytomegalovirus exposure and HLA in healthy donors (dated by TCRdb to the late 2010s). Libraries were made using the immunoSEQ multiplex PCR assay. For the multiplex PCR, a mixture combining 60 forward primers for TCR Vbeta segments and 13 reverse primers for TCR Jbeta segments was used. TCRdb obtained this table from immuneACCESS and retained in-frame rearrangements with V and J assigned. These tables miss some clones; where compared with another copy, unresolved V genes account for less than half of the shortfall, and the remainder is unexplained. A total of around 44,000 clones appear in this sample, 87% of them only once. Of the sample, around 8% is held by the ten largest clones. The sequencing input was PBMCs. The receptors come from a woman between 35 and 50 years old in good health and CMV-seropositive.

This clone was observed a handful of times. This chain uses TRBV5-4 with TRBJ1-1; 7 positions agree with TRBD1. Germline CDR1 reads SGHNT; CDR2 reads YYREEE (reference sequence). V trimming: 4 bases; J trimming: 5 bases; junction bases outside the gene matches: 5. The CDR3 has 13 residues. The CDR3 sequence is CASSLGQVTEAFF. The CDR3 DNA reads TGTGCCAGCAGCCTTGGACAGGTGACTGAAGCTTTCTTT.

This chain uses TRBV20-1 with TRBJ2-7; D uncertain. V gave up 4 bases and J gave up 3 bases, with 7 bases separating them. The germline V gene has CDR1 DFQATT and CDR2 SNEGSKA (reference sequence). The CDR3 is made up of 11 amino acids. CDR3 region: CSATDHYEQYF. The CDR3 region has the DNA TGCAGTGCTACAGATCACTACGAGCAGTACTTC.

J is TRBJ2-5 and V is TRBV6-1; perhaps TRBD2 as D (6 bases). Trimming left V 1 base short and J 5 bases short, with 17 bases between. This CDR3 is built from 16 residues. CDR1 and CDR2 from the germline V gene are MNHNS and SASEGT. In nucleotides, the CDR3 is TGTGCCAGCAGTGAAGTTGGGAGGACCCAGGGCGAGACCCAGTACTTC. Amino acids: CASSEVGRTQGETQYF.

The chain employs TRBV5-5 and TRBJ2-5, with TRBD1 as a possible D gene (6 bases). CDR3 length: 15 amino acids. CDR1 is SGHKS and CDR2 is YYEKEE in the germline V gene (reference sequence). Trimming shortened V by 1 base and J by 5 bases, and 15 bases separated the two germline ends. In DNA form, the CDR3 reads TGTGCCAGCAGCTTGAGTCCACAGGGTTGGGAGACCCAGTACTTC. Amino acids: CASSLSPQGWETQYF.

The chain links TRBV4-2 to TRBJ2-5; TRBD2 might be the D (5 bases). Looked up from germline, CDR1 is LGHNA and CDR2 is YNFKEQ. This CDR3 spans 16 amino acids. V was pared by 0 bases and J by 2 bases, with 13 bases between. DNA for the CDR3: TGTGCCAGCAGCCAAGATCAAAGGACTGGACAAGAGACCCAGTACTTC. Protein product: CASSQDQRTGQETQYF.

This chain links TRBV7-9 with TRBJ1-5; 8 bases line up with TRBD1. The CDR3 runs to 14 residues. In germline, CDR1 is SEHNR, CDR2 FQNEAQ (reference sequence). V shed 8 bases, J shed 3 bases, and the junction held 6 bases outside the gene matches. CDR3 bases: TGTGCCAGCGTACAGGGGGGCAACAATCAGCCCCAGCATTTT. Its protein is CASVQGGNNQPQHF.

This chain links TRBV18 with TRBJ2-7; the match to TRBD1 covers 9 bases. Germline lookup yields CDR1 KGHSH and CDR2 LQKENI. V shed 3 bases, J shed 1 base, and the junction held 13 bases outside the gene matches. This CDR3 contains 18 residues. The CDR3 loop reads CASSPELDRGIWSYEQYF. The CDR3 DNA reads as TGTGCCAGCTCACCTGAACTGGACAGGGGAATTTGGTCCTACGAGCAGTACTTC.

The chain couples TRBV2 to TRBJ1-1; D remains ambiguous. The V gene's germline CDR1 is SNHLY and CDR2 FYNNEI. Trimming removed 4 bases from V and 5 bases from J, with 8 bases in between. The CDR3 contains 12 residues. In nucleotides, the CDR3 is TGTGCCAGCAGTGCTCGGGGAACTGAAGCTTTCTTT. Amino acids: CASSARGTEAFF.

The chain has TRBV19 and TRBJ2-5, with 14 bases matching TRBD2. Germline lookup yields CDR1 LNHDA and CDR2 SQIVND (reference sequence). The CDR3 has 17 residues. V was pared by 3 bases and J by 1 base, with 4 bases of the junction left unmatched. This CDR3 reads CASSIGGLAGAQETQYF. The CDR3 DNA is TGTGCCAGTAGTATTGGGGGACTAGCGGGGGCCCAAGAGACCCAGTACTTC.

The CDR3 coding sequence is TGTGCCAGTCAACCACGGGGGGCAAAGACCTACGAGCAGTACTTC. The encoded protein is CASQPRGAKTYEQYF. The chain combines TRBV25-1 with TRBJ2-7; weak D call: TRBD2 (7 bases). This CDR3 is 15 amino acids long. Between the trimmed V and J ends, which lost 9 bases and 2 bases, there was a span of 20 bases. Germline assignment: CDR1 MGHDK and CDR2 SYGVNS.

The chain carries TRBV6-5 and TRBJ1-1, with TRBD1 identical over 8 bases. The CDR3 spans 13 residues. V was pared by 5 bases and J by 9 bases, with 8 bases of the junction left unmatched. The germline V gene encodes CDR1 MNHEY and CDR2 SVGAGI. The CDR3 loop reads CASSESGGRQAFF. CDR3 bases: TGTGCCAGCAGTGAGTCAGGGGGCAGGCAAGCTTTCTTT.

V gene TRBV5-6 combines with J gene TRBJ2-7; TRBD1 matches 12 bases. The CDR3 totals 15 residues. V shed 4 bases and J 6 bases; nucleotides not matched to a gene: 8. From germline, CDR1 is SGHDT and CDR2 YYEEEE. The CDR3 region is CASSPGDRGLSEQYF. For the CDR3, the DNA is TGTGCCAGCAGCCCCGGGGACAGGGGGCTGTCCGAGCAGTACTTC.

This clone came up once. This chain connects TRBV29-1 to TRBJ1-6; D might be TRBD1 (5 bases). CDR3 length: 13 amino acids. Germline CDR1 SQVTM, CDR2 ANQGSEA. Trimming stripped 5 bases from V and 8 bases from J, with 13 bases between. CDR3 region: CSVQGTSDSPLHF. In DNA, the CDR3 is TGCAGCGTTCAAGGGACTTCAGATTCACCCCTCCACTTT.

This chain links TRBV30 with TRBJ2-1; TRBD2 matches 7 bases. The CDR3 length is 12 residues. The germline CDR1 and CDR2 sequences are GTSNPN and SVGIG (reference sequence). The V gene end was trimmed by 5 bases and the J gene end by 11 bases; junction bases not matched to a gene: 9. CDR3 protein: CAWASGGGQQFF. The CDR3 DNA is TGTGCCTGGGCTTCGGGGGGAGGCCAGCAGTTCTTC. The full variable domain, its missing parts supplied by reference TRBV30 and TRBJ2-1, is SQTIHQWPATLVQPVGSPLSLECTVEGTSNPNLYWYRQAAGRGLQLLFYSVGIGQISSEVPQNLSASRPQDRQFILSSKKLLLSDSGFYLCAWASGGGQQFFGPGTRLTVL.

The V and J genes are TRBV5-4 and TRBJ2-6, with D possibly matching TRBD1 (5 bases). The CDR3 contains 17 residues. V shed 3 bases and J shed 0 bases, with 13 bases lying between them. Germline V gene lookup returns CDR1 SGHNT and CDR2 YYREEE (reference sequence). CDR3 loop: CASSSRQNPSGANVLTF. Written as DNA, the CDR3 is TGTGCCAGCAGCTCGAGACAGAACCCCTCTGGGGCCAACGTCCTGACTTTC.

The gene calls are TRBV4-1 and TRBJ1-6; maybe TRBD1 (6 bases). The CDR3 loop spans 14 amino acids. Germline assignment: CDR1 MGHRA and CDR2 YSYEKL. Trimming stripped 4 bases from V and 9 bases from J, with 13 bases between. CDR3 nucleotide sequence: TGCGCCAGCAGCCGGACAGTGGGAGCTTCACCCCTCCACTTT. Its translation is CASSRTVGASPLHF.

V gene TRBV2 combines with J gene TRBJ2-7; tentatively, D is TRBD2 (5 bases). This CDR3 is built from 13 residues. Trimming shortened V by 7 bases and J by 6 bases, and 16 bases separated the two germline ends. Per germline, CDR1 SNHLY and CDR2 FYNNEI. The CDR3 nucleotides are TGTGCCAGCAAGGATCCCCTAGGGAGCGAGCAGTACTTC. This encodes CASKDPLGSEQYF. Filled out from reference TRBV2 and TRBJ2-7, the complete variable domain reads EPEVTQTPSHQVTQMGQEVILRCVPISNHLYFYWYRQILGQKVEFLVSFYNNEISEKSEIFDDQFSVERPDGSNFTLKIRSTKLEDSAMYFCASKDPLGSEQYFGPGTRLTVT.

This sequence joins TRBV18 and TRBJ1-1, with 8 bases lining up with TRBD1. This CDR3 is 18 amino acids long. CDR1 and CDR2 from the germline V gene are KGHSH and LQKENI. V was pared by 3 bases and J by 3 bases, with 15 bases of the junction left unmatched. The chain's CDR3 is CASSPWLTPPDRDTEAFF. For the CDR3, the DNA is TGTGCCAGCTCACCTTGGCTAACCCCCCCGGACAGGGACACTGAAGCTTTCTTT.

The CDR3 DNA follows: TGTGCCTGGACTACGACAGGAAATTCACCCCTCCACTTT. Translating it yields CAWTTTGNSPLHF. The chain carries TRBV30 and TRBJ1-6; maybe TRBD1 (6 bases). Germline lookup yields CDR1 GTSNPN and CDR2 SVGIG (reference sequence). The length of the CDR3 is 13 residues. The V and J ends lost 4 bases and 7 bases respectively, with 11 bases between them.

The chain links TRBV10-3 to TRBJ1-1; 8 nucleotides line up with TRBD1. CDR1 ENHRY and CDR2 SYGVKD come from the germline V gene. The CDR3 is made up of 15 amino acids. V dropped 4 bases and J dropped 1; count of bases not matched to a gene: 5. CDR3 region: CAISAIGQGNTEAFF. The CDR3 nucleotides are TGTGCCATCAGTGCCATCGGACAGGGGAACACTGAAGCTTTCTTT.

V is TRBV5-1 and J is TRBJ1-1; D may be TRBD1 (5 bases). CDR1 SGHRS and CDR2 YFSETQ come from the germline V gene. The V gene lost 9 bases and the J gene lost 1 base, with 19 bases spanning the gap. The CDR3 is 15 residues long. CDR3 residues: CATQVAEGRNTEAFF. The DNA of the CDR3 is TGCGCCACCCAAGTGGCGGAGGGACGGAACACTGAAGCTTTCTTT.

The genes are TRBV5-5 and TRBJ2-2, with 8 bases aligning to TRBD2. Trimming at V came to 2 bases and at J to 4 bases, leaving 7 bases not matched to a gene. Germline CDR1 is SGHKS and CDR2 is YYEKEE (reference sequence). The CDR3 totals 16 residues. The CDR3 DNA is TGTGCCAGCAGCTTCCCATTAGCGGGGCGCACCGGGGAGCTGTTTTTT. This translates into CASSFPLAGRTGELFF.

This chain joins TRBV29-1 and TRBJ2-7; D may be TRBD1 (5 bases). Trimming took 6 bases from V and 3 from J, leaving 21 bases between them. This CDR3 has 15 residues. Germline CDR1 and CDR2: SQVTM and ANQGSEA. CDR3 sequence reads: CSVGGASSQDYEQYF. The CDR3 region has the DNA TGCAGCGTGGGTGGGGCCTCTTCCCAAGACTACGAGCAGTACTTC.

Notes on this clone: The sample contains more than one DNA sequence encoding this CDR3. The CDR3 sequence: CASSLLLYGYTF. The CDR3 DNA is TGTGCCAGCAGCTTGCTTCTCTATGGCTACACCTTC. This chain links TRBV5-6 with TRBJ1-2, with no clear D. Trimming pared 1 base from V and 4 bases from J, leaving 5 bases between. Germline V gives CDR1 SGHDT, CDR2 YYEEEE. CDR3 size: 12 residues.

The chain is built from TRBV11-2 and TRBJ1-3; weak D call: TRBD1 (6 bases). Between the trimmed V and J ends, which lost 6 bases and 2 bases, there was a span of 17 bases. Germline lookup yields CDR1 SGHAT and CDR2 FQNNGV. The CDR3 has 16 residues. CDR3 coding DNA: TGTGCCAGCAGTTCAGAGTTGCCAGGGGCTGGAAACACCATATATTTT. Its protein product is CASSSELPGAGNTIYF.

The chain couples TRBV7-2 to TRBJ2-7; a possible D gene is TRBD1 (7 bases). CDR1 and CDR2 (germline): SGHTA, FQGNSA. The CDR3 covers 16 residues. Trimming removed 5 bases from V and 1 base from J, with 18 bases in between. The DNA for the CDR3 is TGTGCCAGCAGCGGGCGGGGAGCAGGGGGGTCCTACGAGCAGTACTTC. Protein sequence: CASSGRGAGGSYEQYF.

The chain links TRBV5-1 to TRBJ1-1; D possibly corresponds to TRBD1 (6 bases). V was clipped by 1 base and J by 7 bases, with 17 bases between them. The germline CDR1 and CDR2 sequences are SGHRS and YFSETQ. The CDR3 runs 15 residues. The CDR3 DNA sequence: TGCGCCAGCAGCTTGAGTCAGGGGAATCGGGGTGAAGCTTTCTTT. Encoded protein: CASSLSQGNRGEAFF.